The 27 T cell receptor beta chains below all came from one sample that was sequenced in a study of HIV-infected patients and healthy controls. Whole blood was used without fractionation, so all unsorted peripheral T cells were included. Alpha and beta constant-region primers primed reverse transcription of around 500 ng RNA. Alpha and beta chain libraries were made separately by chain-specific third strand synthesis with multiplexing indices. In TCRdb, the 5' RACE reads were re-called with MiXCR into one record per CDR3 protein. Among some 17,000 distinct CDR3 sequences listed, around 9.2% were seen once. Sequenced input: blood. These receptors were taken from an adult in good health.

This clonotype has only a few counts. The chain links TRBV6-6 to TRBJ2-1; D ambiguous. With 7 bases removed from V and 6 bases from J, the gap between germline ends came to 4 bases. Germline-derived CDR1 and CDR2 are MNHNY and SVGAGI (reference sequence). This CDR3 region has 10 residues. The CDR3 nucleotides are TGTGCCAGCATTGGCAATGAGCAGTTCTTC. It codes for CASIGNEQFF.

This clonotype was counted many times. CDR3: CASGGDYFGELAYNEQFF. In DNA, the CDR3 is TGTGCCAGCGGCGGGGACTATTTCGGAGAGTTAGCCTACAATGAGCAGTTCTTC. The chain combines TRBV6-2 or TRBV6-3 with TRBJ2-1; TRBD2 agrees at 7 bases. The CDR3 is 18 amino acids. V was pared by 8 bases and J by 2 bases, with 18 bases of the junction left unmatched. CDR1 is MNHEY and CDR2 is SVGEGT in the germline V gene.

This clonotype was picked up many times. The V gene is TRBV20-1, the J gene TRBJ2-5, with 7 bases identical to TRBD1. V was clipped by 4 bases and J by 5 bases; unmatched bases: 19. From germline, CDR1 is DFQATT and CDR2 SNEGSKA (reference sequence). The CDR3 runs to 17 residues. The CDR3 spells CSANDPDPQGLGETQYF. CDR3 sequence (DNA): TGCAGTGCTAACGACCCCGACCCACAGGGGTTGGGGGAGACCCAGTACTTC.

This clonotype was picked up many times. The V and J genes are TRBV7-8 and TRBJ1-1; D not resolved. Germline V gene sequence: CDR1 SGHVS, CDR2 FQNEAQ. CDR3 length: 14 amino acids. Trimming left V 5 bases short and J 5 bases short, with 15 bases between. The DNA for the CDR3 is TGTGCCAGCAGCCCCCGGGAGGGAGGGACTGAAGCTTTCTTT. It encodes CASSPREGGTEAFF. Full variable domain (outside the CDR3, taken from reference TRBV7-8 and TRBJ1-1): GAGVSQSPRYKVAKRGQDVALRCDPISGHVSLFWYQQALGQGPEFLTYFQNEAQLDKSGLPSDRFFAERPEGSVSTLKIQRTQQEDSAVYLCASSPREGGTEAFFGQGTRLTVV.

J is TRBJ2-1 and V is TRBV6-2 or TRBV6-3; TRBD2 agrees at 11 bases. This CDR3 spans 15 amino acids. Germline loops: CDR1 MNHEY, CDR2 SVGEGT. The V gene end was trimmed by 5 bases and the J gene end by 2 bases; junction bases not matched to a gene: 2. CDR3 DNA sequence: TGTGCCAGCAGTGCGGGACTAGCGGCCTACAATGAGCAGTTCTTC. Translation gives CASSAGLAAYNEQFF.

This clonotype is medium-sized in the sample. The chain has TRBV7-9 and TRBJ2-2, with D perhaps matching TRBD2 (6 bases). Germline CDR1 and CDR2: SEHNR and FQNEAQ (reference sequence). Trimming took 6 bases from V and 0 from J, leaving 14 bases between them. The CDR3 consists of 16 residues. CDR3 sequence (DNA): TGTGCCAGCAGTCAAAGAGCGGGTCCGAACACCGGGGAGCTGTTTTTT. This gives the protein CASSQRAGPNTGELFF.

The table lists this clonotype with many counts. The chain uses TRBV6-1 and TRBJ1-5; D might be TRBD1 (5 bases). With 5 bases removed from V and 5 bases from J, the gap between germline ends came to 13 bases. CDR3 length: 14 amino acids. Germline-derived CDR1 and CDR2 are MNHNS and SASEGT. The CDR3 reads CASSLRVGDQPQHF. The CDR3 coding sequence is TGTGCCAGCAGTCTTAGAGTGGGGGATCAGCCCCAGCATTTT.

This clonotype was picked up many times. V and J are TRBV29-1 and TRBJ1-1; TRBD1 matches 7 bases. Germline V gives CDR1 SQVTM, CDR2 ANQGSEA. The J segment lost 8 bases and the V segment lost 7 bases, leaving 7 bases of the junction unmatched. The CDR3 spans 11 residues. CDR3 sequence (DNA): TGCAGCGGGCGGGACAGCGCGGAAGCTTTCTTT. This gives the protein CSGRDSAEAFF.

This clonotype was counted ten times or more. The rearrangement links TRBV5-6 to TRBJ1-5; D is unclear. The CDR3 spans 12 residues. Trimming took 2 bases from V and 6 from J, leaving 6 bases between them. The V gene's germline CDR1 is SGHDT and CDR2 YYEEEE. The CDR3 DNA sequence: TGTGCCAGCAGCTTTTGGGGTCAGCCCCAGCATTTT. Amino acids: CASSFWGQPQHF.

This clonotype occurred a few times. The chain combines TRBV19 with TRBJ1-1; the D is unclear. V lost 5 bases and J lost 3, with 19 bases in between. CDR1 is LNHDA, CDR2 SQIVND, per germline (reference sequence). The CDR3 has 16 residues. The CDR3 DNA is TGTGCCAGTAGTCTCTGGCCGGGCCTGGCGCACACTGAAGCTTTCTTT. Amino acids: CASSLWPGLAHTEAFF.

This clonotype was seen more than once but under ten times. V and J are TRBV6-1 and TRBJ2-3; weak D call: TRBD1 (6 bases). The V gene lost 5 bases and the J gene lost 4 bases, with 22 bases spanning the gap. Germline V CDR1 and CDR2: MNHNS, SASEGT. This CDR3 has 17 residues. The DNA of the CDR3 is TGTGCCAGCAGTCCCCAGCCAGGGGCCCAGGAGGCAGATACGCAGTATTTT. The encoded protein is CASSPQPGAQEADTQYF.

The chain recombines TRBV12-3 or TRBV12-4 with TRBJ1-1; the match to TRBD1 covers 7 bases. V shed 5 bases and J 0 bases; nucleotides not matched to a gene: 12. The length of the CDR3 is 17 residues. Here the CDR3 DNA reads TGTGCCAGCAGTCCCCGGGACAGTAGTTACCTGAACACTGAAGCTTTCTTT. Translated, it gives CASSPRDSSYLNTEAFF.

This clonotype is medium-sized by share. The J gene is TRBJ2-7, the V gene TRBV27, with a possible D match to TRBD2 (6 bases). Deletions cut 3 bases from V and 3 bases from J, with 12 bases between. The germline CDR1 and CDR2 sequences are MNHEY and SMNVEV (reference sequence). This CDR3 is 14 amino acids long. The CDR3 spells CASSFDGTLYEQYF. The CDR3 DNA is TGTGCCAGCAGTTTTGACGGGACTCTCTACGAGCAGTACTTC.

This clonotype was counted many times. The CDR3 loop reads CSGRGIAKNIQYF. CDR3 DNA sequence: TGCAGTGGGAGGGGGATAGCCAAAAACATTCAGTACTTC. The rearrangement links TRBV20-1 to TRBJ2-4; D tentatively reads TRBD1 or TRBD2 (6 bases each). This CDR3 contains 13 residues. V was trimmed by 7 bases and J by 0 bases, leaving 10 bases between them. Germline CDR1 reads DFQATT; CDR2 reads SNEGSKA (reference sequence).

This clonotype was counted a few times. The chain is built from TRBV29-1 and TRBJ2-1; perhaps TRBD2 as D (6 bases). Trimming removed 1 base at V and 10 bases at J, with 11 bases between. CDR1 is SQVTM and CDR2 is ANQGSEA in the germline V gene. There are 12 residues in the CDR3. CDR3 DNA sequence: TGCAGCGTTGAAGGATATAGCGGCGAGCAGTTCTTC. The encoded protein is CSVEGYSGEQFF.

This clonotype was seen many times. J is TRBJ2-7 and V is TRBV24-1; TRBD1 might be the D (5 bases). Trimming took off 1 base at V and 2 bases at J, with 14 bases between the two ends. Germline V gene data show CDR1 as KGHDR and CDR2 as SFDVKD. The CDR3 consists of 16 residues. The DNA of the CDR3 is TGTGCCACCAGTGATTTTTTAAGGGGCGAGACCTACGAGCAGTACGTC. This translates into CATSDFLRGETYEQYV.

This clonotype was seen repeatedly, ten times or more. The V call is TRBV6-6, the J call TRBJ1-5; 8 bases map to TRBD1. After removal of 6 bases from V and 6 bases from J, the junction contained 7 bases not matched to a gene. CDR1 is MNHNY and CDR2 is SVGAGI in the germline V gene (reference sequence). The CDR3 contains 14 residues. Here the CDR3 reads CASRPTGGGQPQHF. The CDR3 DNA follows: TGTGCCAGCAGACCAACAGGGGGAGGTCAGCCCCAGCATTTT.

This clonotype was found many times. The chain is built from TRBV5-1 and TRBJ2-5, with D perhaps TRBD1 or TRBD2 (5 bases each). The CDR3 runs to 15 residues. With 0 bases removed from V and 2 bases from J, the gap between germline ends came to 11 bases. Germline loops: CDR1 SGHRS, CDR2 YFSETQ. DNA for the CDR3: TGCGCCAGCAGCTTGGTCCCGGGGCCTCAAGAGACCCAGTACTTC. It yields the protein CASSLVPGPQETQYF.

There are many counts of this clonotype. The genes are TRBV7-8 and TRBJ2-1; 11 positions agree with TRBD2. With V trimmed by 3 bases and J by 4 bases, 5 bases remained unmatched. CDR1 and CDR2 from the germline V gene are SGHVS and FQNEAQ. The CDR3 extends over 16 amino acids. The CDR3 DNA reads as TGTGCCAGCAGCTTTTGGGGACTAGCGGATTACAATGAGCAGTTCTTC. Encoded protein: CASSFWGLADYNEQFF.

This clonotype showed up many times. This chain uses TRBV19 with TRBJ2-5; D may match TRBD1 or TRBD2 (5 bases each). CDR1 and CDR2 from the germline V gene are LNHDA and SQIVND (reference sequence). The ends were cut back, 3 bases at V and 5 bases at J, with 16 bases in the middle. The CDR3 has 15 amino acids. For the CDR3, the DNA is TGTGCCAGTAGTATGAGGGACGCGGCGACGGAGACCCAGTACTTC. The encoded protein is CASSMRDAATETQYF.

This clonotype was recorded many times. The chain combines TRBV30 with TRBJ1-3; D gene ambiguous. The germline V gene has CDR1 GTSNPN and CDR2 SVGIG (reference sequence). V was cut by 3 bases and J by 0 bases, with 9 bases left in between. CDR3 size: 14 residues. CDR3 coding DNA: TGTGCCTGGAGAAGGCGCTACTCTGGAAACACCATATATTTT. Translating it yields CAWRRRYSGNTIYF.

In this sample, this clonotype is medium-sized. The rearrangement uses TRBV6-2 or TRBV6-3 and TRBJ2-5; TRBD2 is a possible D gene (6 bases). This CDR3 spans 15 amino acids. The germline V gene encodes CDR1 MNHEY and CDR2 SVGEGT. The V and J ends lost 2 bases and 4 bases respectively, with 14 bases between them. Here the CDR3 reads CASSYAGRGPETQYF. The CDR3, as DNA: TGTGCCAGCAGTTACGCGGGGCGAGGACCAGAGACCCAGTACTTC.

This clonotype was seen ten or more times. This chain connects TRBV19 to TRBJ2-7; 8 bases map to TRBD2. V was clipped by 3 bases and J by 0 bases; unmatched bases: 7. This CDR3 spans 16 amino acids. Germline assignment: CDR1 LNHDA and CDR2 SQIVND (reference sequence). The CDR3 region is CASSMAGGSFSYEQYF. CDR3 DNA sequence: TGTGCCAGTAGTATGGCGGGAGGCAGTTTCTCCTACGAGCAGTACTTC.

Ten or more counts support this clonotype. This chain uses TRBV29-1 with TRBJ1-2; D perhaps matches TRBD1 (6 bases). The germline gives CDR1 SQVTM, CDR2 ANQGSEA. V gave up 6 bases and J gave up 7 bases, with 15 bases separating them. This CDR3 contains 12 residues. The CDR3 bases are TGCAGCGTAGCCCAGTCGGGGGCTGGCTACACCTTC. Protein sequence: CSVAQSGAGYTF.

In this sample, this clonotype is medium-sized. The rearrangement links TRBV28 to TRBJ1-5; possible D gene TRBD1, 5 bases. V was cut by 6 bases and J by 7 bases, with 19 bases left in between. CDR3 length equals 15 residues. CDR1 MDHEN and CDR2 SYDVKM come from the germline V gene. CDR3 in DNA: TGTGCCAGCAGCCATGGTGGGGGGGAGTGGCAGCCCCAGCATTTT. Translation: CASSHGGGEWQPQHF.

This clonotype was recorded at least ten times. V and J are TRBV12-3 or TRBV12-4 and TRBJ1-5; D is uncertain. This CDR3 has 16 residues. V lost 5 bases and J lost 0, with 14 bases in between. The CDR3 DNA reads as TGTGCCAGCAGTGGGTCAGAATCCTATAGCAATCAGCCCCAGCATTTT. It specifies CASSGSESYSNQPQHF.

Only a few counts were recorded for this clonotype. V and J are TRBV11-2 and TRBJ2-3; 8 nucleotides line up with TRBD2. The CDR3 loop spans 18 amino acids. Germline CDR1 is SGHAT and CDR2 is FQNNGV. V lost 1 base, J lost 1 base, and 10 bases stayed unmatched. Here the CDR3 reads CASSLAPSGTRGTDTQYF. In DNA, the CDR3 is TGTGCCAGCAGCTTAGCCCCCTCCGGGACTAGGGGCACAGATACGCAGTATTTT.